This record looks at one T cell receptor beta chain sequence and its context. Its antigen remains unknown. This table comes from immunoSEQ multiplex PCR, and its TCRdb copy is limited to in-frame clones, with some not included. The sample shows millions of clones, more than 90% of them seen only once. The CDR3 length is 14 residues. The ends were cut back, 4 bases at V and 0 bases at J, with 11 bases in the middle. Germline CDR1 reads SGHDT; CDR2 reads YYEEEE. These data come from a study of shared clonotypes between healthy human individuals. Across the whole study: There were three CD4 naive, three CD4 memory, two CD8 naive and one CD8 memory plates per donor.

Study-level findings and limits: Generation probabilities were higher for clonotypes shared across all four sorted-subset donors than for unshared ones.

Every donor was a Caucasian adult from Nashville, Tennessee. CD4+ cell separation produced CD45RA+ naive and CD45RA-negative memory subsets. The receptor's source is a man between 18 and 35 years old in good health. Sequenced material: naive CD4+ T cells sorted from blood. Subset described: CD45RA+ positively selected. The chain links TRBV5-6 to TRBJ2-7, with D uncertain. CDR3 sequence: CASSTGLSSYEQYF. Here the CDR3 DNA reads TGTGCCAGCAGCACGGGCCTAAGCTCCTACGAGCAGTACTTC.